The source of this T cell receptor (beta chain) is a study of blood T cells in healthy people across ages. CDR3 size: 14 residues. Germline V lookup: CDR1 LNHDA, CDR2 SQIVND (reference sequence). The germline V and J ends were trimmed by 3 bases and 0 bases, with 8 bases remaining between them. Using a J-beta primer mix together with a sample-barcoded 5' primer, a second PCR was run for about 6 to 11 cycles. TCRdb fed the 5' RACE reads into MiXCR, producing one record per CDR3 protein. The table includes about 1.5 million distinct CDR3 sequences, about 45% detected once. Remarks on this clonotype: Its antigen is unknown.

Study observations and caveats: Diversity estimates drawn from one million T cells were deemed underestimates.

Sequencing used blood. This chain joins TRBV19 and TRBJ1-2; TRBD1 might be the D (5 bases). This TCR was sampled from a woman in her late teens or twenties in good health. The CDR3 spells CASSMRGANYGYTF. The CDR3 nucleotides read TGTGCCAGTAGTATGCGGGGGGCTAACTATGGCTACACCTTC.